One sample yielded the 17 T cell receptor beta chains listed below, sequenced in a study of blood T cell repertoires in COVID-19. Method: immunoSEQ multiplex PCR; TCRdb's copy keeps in-frame clones and lacks some. The table has some 460,000 clones, 87% seen once. What was sequenced was PBMCs or T cells enriched from blood (not recorded which). All receptors come from a woman younger than 30 who had recovered from COVID-19.

This chain uses TRBV2 with TRBJ2-1, with 11 nucleotides matching TRBD1. V shed 6 bases and J 7 bases; nucleotides not matched to a gene: 11. The CDR3 is 16 residues long. CDR1 and CDR2 (germline): SNHLY, FYNNEI. CDR3 coding DNA: TGTGCCAGCAGGCTACCTCCGGGACAGGGGGGGAATGAGCAGTTCTTC. Encoded protein: CASRLPPGQGGNEQFF. The full variable domain, its missing parts supplied by reference TRBV2 and TRBJ2-1, is EPEVTQTPSHQVTQMGQEVILRCVPISNHLYFYWYRQILGQKVEFLVSFYNNEISEKSEIFDDQFSVERPDGSNFTLKIRSTKLEDSAMYFCASRLPPGQGGNEQFFGPGTRLTVL.

This clone was detected only a few times. The J gene is TRBJ1-1, the V gene TRBV5-4; D perhaps matches TRBD1 (6 bases). CDR1 is SGHNT and CDR2 is YYREEE in the germline V gene (reference sequence). Trimming cost V 0 bases and J 5 bases, with 17 bases left between them. The CDR3 is 16 residues long. CDR3 amino acids: CASSLGRGAGVTEAFF. CDR3 DNA sequence: TGTGCCAGCAGCTTGGGCCGGGGGGCCGGGGTGACTGAAGCTTTCTTT.

The count of this clone is one. J is TRBJ1-1 and V is TRBV2, with 7 bases fitting TRBD1. This CDR3 comprises 15 residues. Germline trimming cut 8 bases from V and 1 base from J; bases unmatched to any gene: 10. Germline values: CDR1 SNHLY, CDR2 FYNNEI. CDR3 DNA: TGTGCCAGCGAATCGCAGGGGGGATGGAACACTGAAGCTTTCTTT. Translation: CASESQGGWNTEAFF.

In this sample, this clone turned up once. The chain recombines TRBV18 with TRBJ2-1; 15 bases align to TRBD2. This CDR3 is 19 amino acids long. The V gene end was trimmed by 6 bases and the J gene end by 0 bases; junction bases not matched to a gene: 9. Looked up from germline, CDR1 is KGHSH and CDR2 is LQKENI. CDR3 loop: CASSRRTSGGASSYNEQFF. The CDR3 DNA is TGTGCCAGCTCTCGAAGGACTAGCGGGGGGGCGAGCTCCTACAATGAGCAGTTCTTC.

The chain couples TRBV2 to TRBJ2-7; TRBD2 matches 12 bases. The CDR3 is made up of 14 amino acids. Trimming cost V 8 bases and J 6 bases; bases outside gene matches: 8. CDR1 is SNHLY, CDR2 FYNNEI, per germline. The CDR3: CASAWTSGEPEQYF. In DNA, the CDR3 is TGTGCCAGCGCCTGGACTAGCGGGGAACCCGAGCAGTACTTC.

The chain uses TRBV5-1 and TRBJ2-1; possibly TRBD2 for D (5 bases). The CDR3 length is 16 residues. The V and J ends lost 4 bases and 5 bases respectively, with 19 bases between them. CDR1 is SGHRS, CDR2 YFSETQ, per germline. The CDR3 DNA sequence: TGCGCCAGCAGCGTCCGGGGAATAGGTGCGGACAATGAGCAGTTCTTC. This translates into CASSVRGIGADNEQFF.

The chain recombines TRBV2 with TRBJ1-2, with 9 bases aligning to TRBD1. Germline assignment: CDR1 SNHLY and CDR2 FYNNEI. This CDR3 has 14 amino acids. V trimming: 6 bases; J trimming: 4 bases; junction bases outside the gene matches: 6. CDR3: CASRPRDRAYGYTF. The CDR3 DNA reads TGTGCCAGCAGACCCCGGGACAGGGCCTATGGCTACACCTTC.

The CDR3 here is CASSLGLNPMNTEAFF. The CDR3 nucleotides are TGCGCCAGCAGCTTGGGTCTAAACCCAATGAACACTGAAGCTTTCTTT. The rearrangement joins TRBV5-1 to TRBJ1-1; D is unresolved. V lost 0 bases to trimming and J lost 0 bases, with 12 bases between them. Germline-derived CDR1 and CDR2 are SGHRS and YFSETQ. CDR3 size: 16 residues. The complete variable domain, with remaining parts taken from reference TRBV5-1 and TRBJ1-1, reads KAGVTQTPRYLIKTRGQQVTLSCSPISGHRSVSWYQQTPGQGLQFLFEYFSETQRNKGNFPGRFSGRQFSNSRSEMNVSTLELGDSALYLCASSLGLNPMNTEAFFGQGTRLTVV.

This chain connects TRBV7-9 to TRBJ1-1; tentative D call: TRBD1 (6 bases). Germline V gene data show CDR1 as SEHNR and CDR2 as FQNEAQ (reference sequence). The CDR3 sequence is 13 residues long. The germline V and J ends were trimmed by 11 bases and 3 bases, with 16 bases remaining between them. The CDR3 nucleotides are TGTGCCGGCGGCAGCGGACAGTACACTGAAGCTTTCTTT. Its translation: CAGGSGQYTEAFF.

The chain couples TRBV19 to TRBJ2-5, with 9 bases matching TRBD2. The V gene's germline CDR1 is LNHDA and CDR2 SQIVND (reference sequence). This CDR3 is built from 15 residues. Trimming took 1 base from V and 5 from J; bases not matched to a gene: 5. CDR3 in amino acids: CASSIAQRGVETQYF. For the CDR3, the DNA is TGTGCCAGTAGTATAGCTCAGCGGGGGGTGGAGACCCAGTACTTC.

The chain joins TRBV2 to TRBJ1-2; weak D call: TRBD1 (5 bases). The V and J ends lost 6 bases and 8 bases respectively, with 19 bases between them. Germline lookup yields CDR1 SNHLY and CDR2 FYNNEI. The CDR3 spans 14 residues. The CDR3 loop reads CASSYLRAGTGYTF. CDR3 sequence (DNA): TGTGCCAGCAGCTATCTCAGGGCAGGAACCGGCTACACCTTC.

J is TRBJ1-1 and V is TRBV10-3; perhaps TRBD1 as D (5 bases). Trimming removed 6 bases from V and 4 bases from J, with 15 bases in between. The CDR3 has 14 residues. CDR1 and CDR2 (germline): ENHRY, SYGVKD. In DNA form, the CDR3 reads TGTGCCATCAGCTCTTTCAGGGAGGGCACTGAAGCTTTCTTT. Translation: CAISSFREGTEAFF.

This sequence joins TRBV9 and TRBJ2-7, with D perhaps matching TRBD2 (5 bases). The length of the CDR3 is 14 residues. Germline V gene data show CDR1 as SGDLS and CDR2 as YYNGEE. Trimming cost V 4 bases and J 3 bases, with 14 bases left between them. CDR3 coding DNA: TGTGCCAGCAGCCCCTCCCCCCGGGACTACGAGCAGTACTTC. Translation gives CASSPSPRDYEQYF.

The V and J genes are TRBV3-1 (or the pseudogene TRBV3-2) and TRBJ2-1, with 11 bases matching TRBD2. CDR1 LGHDT and CDR2 YNNKEL come from the germline V gene (reference sequence). Unmatched junction bases numbered 4, after V lost 3 bases and J lost 3 bases. The CDR3 is 16 residues long. Here the CDR3 reads CASSHLAGGLYNEQFF. The CDR3 DNA reads as TGTGCCAGCAGCCACCTAGCGGGGGGACTCTACAATGAGCAGTTCTTC.

This clone has a single count. Within the sample, other DNA sequences also encode this same CDR3. The chain is built from TRBV19 and TRBJ1-5, with D tentatively TRBD1 (5 bases). Trimming left V 2 bases short and J 0 bases short, with 8 bases between. Germline V gene data show CDR1 as LNHDA and CDR2 as SQIVND (reference sequence). There are 15 residues in the CDR3. This CDR3 is CASSISGNSNQPQHF. The CDR3 DNA reads TGTGCCAGTAGTATATCAGGGAATAGCAATCAGCCCCAGCATTTT. Full variable domain (missing parts from reference TRBV19 and TRBJ1-5): DGGITQSPKYLFRKEGQNVTLSCEQNLNHDAMYWYRQDPGQGLRLIYYSQIVNDFQKGDIAEGYSVSREKKESFPLTVTSAQKNPTAFYLCASSISGNSNQPQHFGDGTRLSIL.

J is TRBJ1-1 and V is TRBV30, with 8 positions matching TRBD1. V lost 2 bases and J lost 10; bases outside the gene matches: 6. The CDR3 length is 12 residues. Germline CDR1 is GTSNPN and CDR2 is SVGIG (reference sequence). The CDR3 DNA follows: TGTGCCTGGAGTTCCCAGGGGGCGGGAGCTTTCTTT. It is translated as CAWSSQGAGAFF.

This chain joins TRBV18 and TRBJ2-5, with D unclear. Trimming removed 3 bases at V and 2 bases at J, with 10 bases between. This CDR3 region has 14 residues. The germline V gene has CDR1 KGHSH and CDR2 LQKENI. The CDR3 region has the DNA TGTGCCAGCTCACCCACACGGAGACAAGAGACCCAGTACTTC. The encoded protein is CASSPTRRQETQYF.